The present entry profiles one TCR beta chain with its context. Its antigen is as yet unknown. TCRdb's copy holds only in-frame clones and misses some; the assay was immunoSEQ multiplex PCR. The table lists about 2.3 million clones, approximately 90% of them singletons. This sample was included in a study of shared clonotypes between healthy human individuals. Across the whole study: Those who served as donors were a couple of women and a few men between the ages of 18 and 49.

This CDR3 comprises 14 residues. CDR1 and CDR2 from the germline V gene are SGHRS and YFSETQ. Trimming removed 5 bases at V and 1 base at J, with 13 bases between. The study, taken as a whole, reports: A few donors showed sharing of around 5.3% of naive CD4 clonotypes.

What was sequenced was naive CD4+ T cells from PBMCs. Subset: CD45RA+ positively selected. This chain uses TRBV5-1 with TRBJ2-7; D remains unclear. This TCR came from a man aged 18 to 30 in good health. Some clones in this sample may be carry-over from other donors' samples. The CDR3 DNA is TGCGCCAGCAGACGGATGGCAGTTTCCTACGAGCAGTACTTC. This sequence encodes CASRRMAVSYEQYF.